The 30 T cell receptor beta chains reported below all come from one sample, sequenced in a study of blood T cell repertoires in COVID-19. The method was immunoSEQ multiplex PCR; TCRdb's version includes in-frame clones alone and lacks a portion of them. The sample shows fewer than 400,000 clones, around nine tenths of them seen only once. The sample was PBMCs or T cells enriched from blood (not recorded which). Receptors originate from a woman aged 25 to 45 who had recovered from COVID-19.

The chain employs TRBV24-1 and TRBJ2-1; a weak D match, TRBD1 (6 bases). Germline V gene lookup returns CDR1 KGHDR and CDR2 SFDVKD. The V gene lost 3 bases and the J gene lost 7 bases, with 21 bases spanning the gap. The CDR3 has 17 residues. This CDR3 reads CATSDTTPRGDVNEQFF. The DNA of the CDR3 is TGTGCCACCAGTGATACAACCCCCAGGGGCGACGTGAATGAGCAGTTCTTC.

The chain carries TRBV24-1 and TRBJ2-1; D ambiguous. V shed 2 bases and J shed 4 bases, with 2 bases lying between them. Germline V CDR1 and CDR2: KGHDR, SFDVKD. The CDR3 is 12 amino acids. CDR3 region: CATSDSYNEQFF. The CDR3 bases are TGTGCCACCAGTGATTCTTACAATGAGCAGTTCTTC.

The rearrangement joins TRBV19 to TRBJ1-2; tentatively, D is TRBD1 (5 bases). CDR3 length equals 14 residues. The V and J ends lost 5 bases and 3 bases respectively, with 13 bases between them. CDR1 and CDR2 (germline): LNHDA, SQIVND (reference sequence). CDR3 in amino acids: CASSPLDSDYGYTF. CDR3 nucleotides: TGTGCCAGTAGTCCCCTTGACAGTGACTATGGCTACACCTTC.

Details on this clone: Other DNA sequences in this specimen translate into the identical CDR3. The gene calls are TRBV6-2 or TRBV6-3 and TRBJ1-1, with D perhaps TRBD1 (5 bases). Trimming stripped 0 bases from V and 0 bases from J, with 8 bases between. This CDR3 is built from 15 residues. The germline CDR1 and CDR2 sequences are MNHEY and SVGEGT. The CDR3 protein is CASSYSGLVNTEAFF. The CDR3 coding sequence is TGTGCCAGCAGTTACTCGGGGCTAGTGAACACTGAAGCTTTCTTT.

The rearrangement links TRBV23-1 to TRBJ1-4, with TRBD1 matching over 8 bases. Being an ORF, TRBV23-1 has a function that is uncertain. The junction had 8 bases not matched to a gene; V was cut back by 3 bases and J by 2 bases. CDR3 length: 17 residues. CDR3 sequence: CASSQKDRADTNEKLFF. The CDR3 DNA follows: TGCGCCAGCAGTCAGAAGGACAGGGCGGACACTAATGAAAAACTGTTTTTT.

The CDR3 DNA sequence: TGCGCCAGCAGCCAGGGGGCCGCCCCGTACACAGATACGCAGTATTTT. Protein sequence: CASSQGAAPYTDTQYF. V and J are TRBV4-1 and TRBJ2-3; D is possibly TRBD1 (6 bases). V gave up 3 bases and J gave up 2 bases, with 15 bases separating them. The germline CDR1 and CDR2 sequences are MGHRA and YSYEKL. This CDR3 spans 16 amino acids.

V gene TRBV9 combines with J gene TRBJ2-7; possible D gene TRBD2, 6 bases. Trimming removed 3 bases at V and 2 bases at J, with 9 bases between. Germline V gene sequence: CDR1 SGDLS, CDR2 YYNGEE. This CDR3 contains 13 residues. The CDR3 DNA reads TGTGCCAGCAGCGGCGGGAATCCCTACGAGCAGTACTTC. It yields the protein CASSGGNPYEQYF.

The V gene is TRBV29-1, the J gene TRBJ1-1, with TRBD1 identical over 7 bases. The CDR3 length is 14 residues. V lost 3 bases to trimming and J lost 7 bases; unmatched junction nucleotides: 11. The germline V gene encodes CDR1 SQVTM and CDR2 ANQGSEA. This CDR3 is CSVEGQNFGGEAFF. The CDR3 region has the DNA TGCAGCGTTGAGGGACAGAATTTCGGGGGTGAAGCTTTCTTT.

The chain uses TRBV11-2 and TRBJ1-2; TRBD1 matches at 7 bases. Germline V gene sequence: CDR1 SGHAT, CDR2 FQNNGV. V was clipped by 3 bases and J by 4 bases; unmatched bases: 11. The CDR3 consists of 16 residues. The CDR3 loop is CASSLAVRRDSYGYTF. The CDR3 DNA is TGTGCCAGCAGCTTGGCCGTACGGAGGGACAGCTATGGCTACACCTTC.

This clone has a handful of counts. The genes are TRBV11-1 and TRBJ2-1; D possibly corresponds to TRBD1 (5 bases). Germline values: CDR1 SGHAT, CDR2 FQDESV (reference sequence). The V and J ends lost 3 bases and 3 bases respectively, with 9 bases between them. The length of the CDR3 is 14 residues. CDR3 coding DNA: TGTGCCAGCAGCTTTCAGGGAAACTACAATGAGCAGTTCTTC. Translated: CASSFQGNYNEQFF.

The chain has TRBV5-4 and TRBJ2-7; 7 positions match TRBD2. Germline CDR1 and CDR2: SGHNT and YYREEE (reference sequence). This CDR3 has 15 residues. V shed 4 bases, J shed 1 base, and the junction held 8 bases outside the gene matches. In DNA form, the CDR3 reads TGTGCCAGCAGCGCGGGCCTAGCGGATTCCTACGAGCAGTACTTC. As protein: CASSAGLADSYEQYF.

This chain joins TRBV7-2 and TRBJ1-1; D possibly corresponds to TRBD1 (6 bases). Trimming left V 5 bases short and J 10 bases short, with 17 bases between. Germline values: CDR1 SGHTA, CDR2 FQGNSA. There are 13 residues in the CDR3. The chain's CDR3 is CASSRQVGTAAFF. Here the CDR3 DNA reads TGTGCCAGCAGCCGACAGGTCGGTACCGCAGCTTTCTTT.

The J gene is TRBJ2-3, the V gene TRBV7-9, with TRBD2 matching 11 bases. The CDR3 is 19 residues long. The V gene end was trimmed by 2 bases and the J gene end by 2 bases; junction bases not matched to a gene: 12. CDR1 is SEHNR and CDR2 is FQNEAQ in the germline V gene (reference sequence). CDR3 bases: TGTGCCAGCAGCTTAAGCCCAGGGACTAGCGGAACAATCACAGATACGCAGTATTTT. Encoded protein: CASSLSPGTSGTITDTQYF.

This clone was recorded once. The rearrangement uses TRBV28 and TRBJ2-3; 8 positions match TRBD2. V was clipped by 9 bases and J by 0 bases; unmatched bases: 17. The CDR3 spans 18 residues. Germline CDR1 MDHEN, CDR2 SYDVKM. The CDR3, as DNA: TGTGCCAGTTCGGGAGGGGCTAGCGCGATGAAAAGCACAGATACGCAGTATTTT. It translates to CASSGGASAMKSTDTQYF.

The chain uses TRBV5-4 and TRBJ1-2; D is undetermined. The V gene's germline CDR1 is SGHNT and CDR2 YYREEE (reference sequence). This CDR3 comprises 14 residues. Trimming cost V 1 base and J 1 base, with 8 bases left between them. In DNA form, the CDR3 reads TGTGCCAGCAGCTTGAACGGTGGTAACTATGGCTACACCTTC. Protein sequence: CASSLNGGNYGYTF.

The chain combines TRBV2 with TRBJ2-1; TRBD1 matches at 8 bases. This CDR3 is built from 16 residues. After removal of 6 bases from V and 2 bases from J, the junction contained 9 bases not matched to a gene. CDR1 is SNHLY, CDR2 FYNNEI, per germline. The CDR3 loop reads CASRYRGNVAYNEQFF. CDR3 bases: TGTGCCAGCAGGTACAGGGGGAATGTCGCCTACAATGAGCAGTTCTTC.

The chain links TRBV2 to TRBJ2-2; 7 bases are shared with TRBD2. The germline gives CDR1 SNHLY, CDR2 FYNNEI. V dropped 8 bases and J dropped 0; count of bases not matched to a gene: 9. The CDR3 contains 16 residues. The CDR3 is CASGFTGTTNTGELFF. The CDR3 DNA follows: TGTGCCAGCGGGTTTACCGGGACTACGAACACCGGGGAGCTGTTTTTT. The full variable domain, rest sourced from reference TRBV2 and TRBJ2-2, is EPEVTQTPSHQVTQMGQEVILRCVPISNHLYFYWYRQILGQKVEFLVSFYNNEISEKSEIFDDQFSVERPDGSNFTLKIRSTKLEDSAMYFCASGFTGTTNTGELFFGEGSRLTVL.

The chain combines TRBV7-9 with TRBJ2-2; possible D gene TRBD1, 6 bases. Trimming took off 6 bases at V and 5 bases at J, with 13 bases between the two ends. Germline CDR1 is SEHNR and CDR2 is FQNEAQ (reference sequence). The CDR3 has 14 amino acids. The CDR3 loop is CASRAGVGTGELFF. DNA of the CDR3: TGTGCCAGCAGAGCAGGGGTAGGGACCGGGGAGCTGTTTTTT. Full variable domain (missing parts from reference TRBV7-9 and TRBJ2-2): DTGVSQNPRHKITKRGQNVTFRCDPISEHNRLYWYRQTLGQGPEFLTYFQNEAQLEKSRLLSDRFSAERPKGSFSTLEIQRTEQGDSAMYLCASRAGVGTGELFFGEGSRLTVL.

The chain has TRBV2 and TRBJ1-2; 7 nucleotides match TRBD1. CDR1 is SNHLY, CDR2 FYNNEI, per germline. V was pared by 0 bases and J by 4 bases, with 8 bases of the junction left unmatched. The CDR3 spans 16 residues. As DNA, the CDR3 is TGTGCCAGCAGTGAAGCCTCGACAGGGTTGGGCTATGGCTACACCTTC. It is translated as CASSEASTGLGYGYTF.

This chain connects TRBV9 to TRBJ1-5; possible D gene TRBD1, 5 bases. V gave up 0 bases and J gave up 9 bases, with 13 bases separating them. This CDR3 is 14 amino acids long. Germline V gene sequence: CDR1 SGDLS, CDR2 YYNGEE. This CDR3 is CASSVGGVAGPQHF. The CDR3 DNA reads as TGTGCCAGCAGCGTAGGGGGGGTCGCGGGGCCCCAGCATTTT. Together with reference TRBV9 and TRBJ1-5, the CDR3 gives the full variable domain: DSGVTQTPKHLITATGQRVTLRCSPRSGDLSVYWYQQSLDQGLQFLIQYYNGEERAKGNILERFSAQQFPDLHSELNLSSLELGDSALYFCASSVGGVAGPQHFGDGTRLSIL.

The J gene is TRBJ2-5, the V gene TRBV14, with a tentative D call TRBD1 (6 bases). The germline V gene encodes CDR1 SGHDN and CDR2 FVKESK. The CDR3 runs 13 residues. The ends were cut back, 2 bases at V and 4 bases at J, with 8 bases in the middle. The CDR3, as DNA: TGTGCCAGCAGCCAATTCAGGGGAGAGACCCAGTACTTC. Encoded protein: CASSQFRGETQYF.

V and J are TRBV3-1 (or the pseudogene TRBV3-2) and TRBJ1-2; D might be TRBD1 (5 bases). Per the germline V gene, CDR1 is LGHDT and CDR2 is YNNKEL (reference sequence). The CDR3 length is 16 residues. The V gene lost 0 bases and the J gene lost 3 bases, with 14 bases spanning the gap. In DNA form, the CDR3 reads TGTGCCAGCAGCCAAGATTCTGGCGGGACGCACTATGGCTACACCTTC. Translation gives CASSQDSGGTHYGYTF.

This clone was detected a few times. This sequence joins TRBV11-3 and TRBJ2-7, with TRBD1 as a possible D gene (5 bases). The V and J ends lost 5 bases and 7 bases respectively, with 18 bases between them. This CDR3 region has 14 residues. CDR1 SGHNT and CDR2 YENEEA come from the germline V gene. CDR3 loop: CASSPSGALEEQYF. The CDR3 DNA sequence: TGTGCCAGCAGCCCCAGTGGGGCCCTAGAAGAGCAGTACTTC. The entire variable domain, with the rest obtained from reference TRBV11-3 and TRBJ2-7, is as follows: EAGVVQSPRYKIIEKKQPVAFWCNPISGHNTLYWYLQNLGQGPELLIRYENEEAVDDSQLPKDRFSAERLKGVDSTLKIQPAELGDSAVYLCASSPSGALEEQYFGPGTRLTVT.

With regard to this clone: This CDR3 is also generated by other DNA sequences in the sample. The chain joins TRBV7-2 to TRBJ1-6; TRBD1 agrees at 8 bases. Trimming took 4 bases from V and 9 from J; bases not matched to a gene: 8. CDR1 is SGHTA, CDR2 FQGNSA, per germline. The CDR3 consists of 15 residues. The CDR3 sequence is CASSSGQGLGSPLHF. DNA of the CDR3: TGTGCCAGCAGCTCCGGACAGGGACTTGGTTCACCCCTCCACTTT.

The chain recombines TRBV11-3 with TRBJ2-2; D perhaps matches TRBD1 (5 bases). CDR1 is SGHNT and CDR2 is YENEEA in the germline V gene. CDR3 length: 14 amino acids. V shed 5 bases and J shed 1 base, with 8 bases lying between them. CDR3 nucleotide sequence: TGTGCCAGCAGCATCGGACAGAACACCGGGGAGCTGTTTTTT. Its protein is CASSIGQNTGELFF.

The chain joins TRBV5-4 to TRBJ2-7; 10 positions agree with TRBD2. The V segment lost 4 bases and the J segment 2 bases; nucleotides outside the gene matches: 9. Per the germline V gene, CDR1 is SGHNT and CDR2 is YYREEE (reference sequence). The CDR3 has 16 amino acids. The CDR3 is CASSPRTSGSPYEQYF. Written as DNA, the CDR3 is TGTGCCAGCAGCCCAAGGACTAGCGGATCCCCCTACGAGCAGTACTTC.

This clone has just a few counts. The V and J genes are TRBV11-2 and TRBJ2-2, with 7 nucleotides matching TRBD1. Trimming at V came to 5 bases and at J to 6 bases, leaving 6 bases not matched to a gene. CDR1 is SGHAT, CDR2 FQNNGV, per germline. The CDR3 is made up of 14 amino acids. DNA of the CDR3: TGTGCCAGCAGCCCCCCGACAGGGCCCGGGGAGCTGTTTTTT. This translates into CASSPPTGPGELFF.

This chain uses TRBV18 with TRBJ2-3; D remains ambiguous. V shed 3 bases and J shed 2 bases, with 12 bases lying between them. The CDR3 is 15 amino acids. The germline gives CDR1 KGHSH, CDR2 LQKENI. CDR3 sequence: CASSPRHISTDTQYF. The CDR3 DNA follows: TGTGCCAGCTCACCGAGACACATCTCCACAGATACGCAGTATTTT.

The genes are TRBV5-4 and TRBJ2-3, with D perhaps matching TRBD1 (5 bases). The germline V and J ends were trimmed by 0 bases and 3 bases, with 14 bases remaining between them. CDR1 is SGHNT and CDR2 is YYREEE in the germline V gene (reference sequence). The length of the CDR3 is 16 residues. The CDR3 sequence: CASSLGPAGLTDTQYF. For the CDR3, the DNA is TGTGCCAGCAGCTTGGGGCCAGCAGGGCTAACAGATACGCAGTATTTT.

The V call is TRBV29-1, the J call TRBJ1-1; no reliable D call. CDR3 length: 10 residues. Germline CDR1 and CDR2: SQVTM and ANQGSEA. With 4 bases removed from V and 6 bases from J, the gap between germline ends came to 6 bases. The CDR3 region has the DNA TGCAGCGTTGTCCCCGCTGAAGCTTTCTTT. This encodes CSVVPAEAFF.